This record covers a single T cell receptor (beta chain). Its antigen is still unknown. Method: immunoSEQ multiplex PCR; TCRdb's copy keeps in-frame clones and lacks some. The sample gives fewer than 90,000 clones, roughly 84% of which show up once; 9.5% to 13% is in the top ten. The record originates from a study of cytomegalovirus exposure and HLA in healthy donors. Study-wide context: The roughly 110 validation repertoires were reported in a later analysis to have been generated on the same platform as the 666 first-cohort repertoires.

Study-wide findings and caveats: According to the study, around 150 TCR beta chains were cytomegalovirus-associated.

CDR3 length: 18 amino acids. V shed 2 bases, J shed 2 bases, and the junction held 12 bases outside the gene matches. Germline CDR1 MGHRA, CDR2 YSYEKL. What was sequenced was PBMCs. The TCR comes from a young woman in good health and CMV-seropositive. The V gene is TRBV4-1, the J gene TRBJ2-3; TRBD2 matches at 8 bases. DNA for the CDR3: TGCGCCAGCAGCCAAAGACGGACCGGACTAGCTGTCACAGATACGCAGTATTTT. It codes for CASSQRRTGLAVTDTQYF.